This T cell receptor (beta chain) was retrieved from a study of T-cell memory formation after mild COVID-19. Overall study context: Most TCR clusters belonged to a single donor. Study-wide results and caveats: Contracting CD8+ clones were enriched in EMRA, CD4+ mainly in CM and EM. Clones that shrank (day 15 to 85) were balanced CD4/CD8, whereas later expanders leaned CD4+. Several responding clones turned up in pre-infection memory, indicating that cross-reactive memory may have taken part.

Germline CDR1 reads MGHDK; CDR2 reads SYGVNS. Between the trimmed V and J ends, which lost 1 base and 4 bases, there was a span of 10 bases. This CDR3 has 14 residues. TCRdb used MiXCR to reprocess the 5' RACE reads, holding one entry per CDR3 protein. The sample contains approximately 350,000 distinct CDR3 sequences, approximately 29% of which appear only once. There are a few counts of this clonotype. As yet, its antigen is unknown. The sequencing input was PBMCs or a T cell subset sorted from them (not recorded which). The chain carries TRBV25-1 and TRBJ2-5; TRBD1 or TRBD2 may be the D gene (5 bases each). This clonotype was sampled from an adult woman who had mild COVID-19 (a few samples of this study predate the infection). Cell type and time point are not known. In DNA form, the CDR3 reads TGTGCCAGCAGTGAATGGGGGAACGTAGAGACCCAGTACTTC. Translation: CASSEWGNVETQYF.